One sample yielded the 19 T cell receptor beta chains listed below, sequenced in a study of prognosis after radiotherapy for stage I lung cancer. Genomic DNA served as the source from which two-round multiplex PCR generated TCR beta CDR3 amplicons. Amplification during the initial PCR round employed primers specific to each TRBV and TRBJ gene. TCRdb reprocessed the multiplex PCR reads via MiXCR and lists one record per CDR3 protein. The sample includes roughly 16,000 distinct CDR3 sequences, 30% to 40% seen only once; the top ten take nearly 25%. The material sequenced was PBMCs, taken before or after stereotactic body radiation therapy (not recorded which). The receptors shown here come from a donor over 45 with non-small cell lung cancer.

This clonotype was picked up many times. The gene calls are TRBV5-5 and TRBJ1-3; TRBD1 might be the D (5 bases). Germline CDR1 and CDR2: SGHKS and YYEKEE (reference sequence). This CDR3 comprises 16 residues. V was trimmed by 4 bases and J by 1 base, leaving 15 bases between them. The chain's CDR3 is CASSELGVRSGNTIYF. For the CDR3, the DNA is TGTGCCAGCAGCGAACTGGGGGTTAGGTCTGGAAACACCATATATTTT. Full variable domain (outside the CDR3, taken from reference TRBV5-5 and TRBJ1-3): DAGVTQSPTHLIKTRGQQVTLRCSPISGHKSVSWYQQVLGQGPQFIFQYYEKEERGRGNFPDRFSARQFPNYSSELNVNALLLGDSALYLCASSELGVRSGNTIYFGEGSWLTVV.

About this clonotype: The junction shows a germline mismatch at one end, possibly a read error. The chain combines TRBV6-1 with TRBJ1-6; tentatively, D is TRBD1 (6 bases). CDR1 is MNHNS, CDR2 SASEGT, per germline. The CDR3 is 15 amino acids. The CDR3 nucleotides are TGTGCCAGCAGTGAAATACAGGGTGCGGGGTCACCACTCTACTTT. This codes for CASSEIQGAGSPLYF.

V is TRBV20-1 and J is TRBJ2-7; D gene ambiguous. V lost 3 bases and J 5 bases, leaving 26 bases between the germline ends. The CDR3 runs 17 residues. Germline-derived CDR1 and CDR2 are DFQATT and SNEGSKA (reference sequence). The chain's CDR3 is CSARAYLRGTRFDEQYF. The CDR3 nucleotides are TGCAGTGCTAGGGCATACCTCCGCGGTACACGGTTTGACGAGCAGTACTTC.

The chain combines TRBV6-5 with TRBJ2-7, with D possibly being TRBD1 (6 bases). Germline V gene data show CDR1 as MNHEY and CDR2 as SVGAGI. V lost 1 base to trimming and J lost 4 bases, with 11 bases between them. The CDR3 covers 14 residues. The DNA of the CDR3 is TGTGCCAGCAGTTACTTGGACAGCTCATACGAGCAGTACTTC. Translated: CASSYLDSSYEQYF.

Comments on this clonotype: A far larger clone lies a single base away; this is likely a read error. The V call is TRBV6-5, the J call TRBJ2-7; D is possibly TRBD1 (6 bases). CDR1 and CDR2 (germline): MNHEY, SVGAGI. This CDR3 contains 13 residues. V lost 2 bases and J lost 6, with 11 bases in between. The CDR3 protein is CASSYHRQAEQYF. CDR3 sequence (DNA): TGTGCCAGCAGTTACCATAGACAGGCCGAGCAGTACTTC.

This clonotype showed up many times. The chain is built from TRBV5-1 and TRBJ2-3, with TRBD2 matching over 8 bases. Germline CDR1 is SGHRS and CDR2 is YFSETQ. The V gene end was trimmed by 5 bases and the J gene end by 4 bases; junction bases not matched to a gene: 6. The CDR3 totals 14 residues. CDR3 nucleotide sequence: TGCGCCAGCAGGACTAGCGTGGGGCCAGATACGCAGTATTTT. This codes for CASRTSVGPDTQYF.

Points on this clonotype: One base separates it from a far larger clone, so it is likely a read error. The V and J genes are TRBV6-2 or TRBV6-3 and TRBJ2-1; tentatively, D is TRBD1 (5 bases). The CDR3 runs 13 residues. The ends were cut back, 5 bases at V and 5 bases at J, with 10 bases in the middle. The germline V gene has CDR1 MNHEY and CDR2 SVGEGT. CDR3 residues: CASSQGLHNEQFF. DNA for the CDR3: TGTGCCAGCAGTCAGGGTTTACACAATGAGCAGTTCTTC.

This clonotype came up many times. This chain connects TRBV5-1 to TRBJ1-2, with a tentative D call TRBD1 (5 bases). Trimming took off 3 bases at V and 2 bases at J, with 11 bases between the two ends. Germline CDR1 is SGHRS and CDR2 is YFSETQ. The CDR3 totals 14 residues. This CDR3 is CASSSLQENYGYTF. The CDR3 region has the DNA TGCGCCAGCAGCTCTTTACAGGAAAACTATGGCTACACCTTC. Full variable domain (outside the CDR3, taken from reference TRBV5-1 and TRBJ1-2): KAGVTQTPRYLIKTRGQQVTLSCSPISGHRSVSWYQQTPGQGLQFLFEYFSETQRNKGNFPGRFSGRQFSNSRSEMNVSTLELGDSALYLCASSSLQENYGYTFGSGTRLTVV.

About this clonotype itself: A read error likely explains this, since a far larger clone differs by one base. The chain uses TRBV6-9 and TRBJ2-1; the match to TRBD2 covers 8 bases. The junction had 11 bases not matched to a gene; V was cut back by 5 bases and J by 5 bases. This CDR3 is built from 16 residues. Per germline, CDR1 MNHGY and CDR2 SVAAGI. The CDR3 coding sequence is TGTGCCAGCAGTCACAGGGAGCGGGAGACTGACAATGAGCAGTTCTTC. Translated: CASSHRERETDNEQFF.

In its sample, this clonotype was seen a few times. A much more abundant neighbour one base away suggests this may be a read error. The genes are TRBV11-2 and TRBJ2-5, with TRBD1 as a possible D gene (5 bases). The germline V gene encodes CDR1 SGHAT and CDR2 FQNNGV. This CDR3 has 16 amino acids. CDR3 residues: CASSFEGDLVVETQHF. The DNA for the CDR3 is TGTGCCAGCAGCTTCGAAGGGGATCTAGTTGTGGAGACCCAGCACTTC. The full variable domain, with the rest looked up from reference TRBV11-2 and TRBJ2-5, is EAGVAQSPRYKIIEKRQSVAFWCNPISGHATLYWYQQILGQGPKLLIQFQNNGVVDDSQLPKDRFSAERLKGVDSTLKIQPAKLEDSAVYLCASSFEGDLVVETQHFGPGTRLLVL.

This clonotype is medium-sized in the sample. This chain links TRBV30 with TRBJ2-3, with 8 nucleotides matching TRBD2. Germline assignment: CDR1 GTSNPN and CDR2 SVGIG (reference sequence). V lost 3 bases, J lost 4 bases, and 3 bases stayed unmatched. The CDR3 loop spans 13 amino acids. The CDR3 nucleotides read TGTGCCTGGAGCACTAGCGGCTCAGATACGCAGTATTTT. Translated, it gives CAWSTSGSDTQYF.

This clonotype was found many times. The chain joins TRBV4-1 to TRBJ2-7; 9 bases map to TRBD1. From germline, CDR1 is MGHRA and CDR2 YSYEKL. This CDR3 region has 21 residues. After removal of 4 bases from V and 0 bases from J, the junction contained 22 bases not matched to a gene. The CDR3 loop reads CASSRSLSGQGSTGSSYEQYF. Written as DNA, the CDR3 is TGCGCCAGCAGCCGATCGTTGAGTGGACAGGGGAGCACCGGGAGCTCCTACGAGCAGTACTTC.

With respect to this clonotype: A far larger clone differs by one base, so this is likely a read error. V gene TRBV20-1 combines with J gene TRBJ2-5, with D hard to call. The CDR3 has 11 amino acids. Germline V lookup: CDR1 DFQATT, CDR2 SNEGSKA (reference sequence). DNA for the CDR3: TGCAGTGCGAGATACTACAATGAGCAGTTGTTC. Translating it yields CSARYYNEQLF.

This chain links TRBV20-1 with TRBJ2-5; 10 bases line up with TRBD2. CDR3 length equals 12 residues. Trimming cost V 6 bases and J 5 bases; bases outside gene matches: 3. Germline V gene lookup returns CDR1 DFQATT and CDR2 SNEGSKA (reference sequence). The CDR3 is CSATTSGETQYF. The CDR3 DNA follows: TGCAGTGCGACGACTAGCGGGGAGACCCAGTACTTC.

This clonotype came up many times. The chain has TRBV9 and TRBJ2-5; TRBD2 might be the D (6 bases). Trimming took 0 bases from V and 5 from J, leaving 14 bases between them. There are 15 residues in the CDR3. Germline CDR1 SGDLS, CDR2 YYNGEE. Here the CDR3 reads CASSVGGGTHETQYF. DNA of the CDR3: TGTGCCAGCAGCGTAGGGGGCGGGACCCACGAGACCCAGTACTTC.

This clonotype has ten or more counts. The chain has TRBV6-5 and TRBJ1-2; D unresolved. V lost 2 bases and J lost 2, with 12 bases in between. Germline CDR1 is MNHEY and CDR2 is SVGAGI. This CDR3 has 15 amino acids. Written as DNA, the CDR3 is TGTGCCAGCAGTTACAGGCTCGGGATAAACTATGGCTACACCTTC. It specifies CASSYRLGINYGYTF.

In its sample, this clonotype was seen many times. This chain links TRBV28 with TRBJ2-1; 7 nucleotides agree with TRBD1. The J segment lost 4 bases and the V segment lost 6 bases, leaving 15 bases of the junction unmatched. CDR3 length: 17 amino acids. Germline assignment: CDR1 MDHEN and CDR2 SYDVKM. CDR3 protein: CASSRGAWDSFYNEQFF. The CDR3 bases are TGTGCCAGCAGCAGGGGCGCTTGGGACAGCTTTTACAATGAGCAGTTCTTC. The entire variable domain, with the rest obtained from reference TRBV28 and TRBJ2-1, is as follows: DVKVTQSSRYLVKRTGEKVFLECVQDMDHENMFWYRQDPGLGLRLIYFSYDVKMKEKGDIPEGYSVSREKKERFSLILESASTNQTSMYLCASSRGAWDSFYNEQFFGPGTRLTVL.

This clonotype was seen ten or more times. The chain employs TRBV7-9 and TRBJ2-4; D is possibly TRBD1 (5 bases). Germline assignment: CDR1 SEHNR and CDR2 FQNEAQ (reference sequence). V shed 1 base and J shed 2 bases, with 12 bases lying between them. The CDR3 consists of 16 residues. The CDR3 DNA sequence: TGTGCCAGCAGCTTAGGGATCAGGGTTCCCAAAAACATTCAGTACTTC. This codes for CASSLGIRVPKNIQYF.

This clonotype showed up many times. The V gene is TRBV5-5, the J gene TRBJ1-1; D is undetermined. CDR1 and CDR2 (germline): SGHKS, YYEKEE (reference sequence). CDR3 length equals 15 residues. V was pared by 6 bases and J by 1 base, with 16 bases between. The CDR3 here is CASNSFRNSNTEAFF. Here the CDR3 DNA reads TGTGCCAGCAATAGTTTTCGGAATTCGAACACTGAAGCTTTCTTT.